The clone carrying this T cell receptor (beta chain) came up a few times. PCR used 60 Vbeta primers and 13 Jbeta primers. Only in-frame clones appear in the TCRdb table, and some are missing; sequencing was by immunoSEQ multiplex PCR. The sample consists of approximately 160,000 clones, around 82% of them appearing once. Germline loops: CDR1 SGHVS, CDR2 FNYEAQ. Trimming at V came to 5 bases and at J to 6 bases, leaving 7 bases not matched to a gene. This CDR3 is built from 14 residues. This sample is drawn from a study of cytomegalovirus exposure and HLA in healthy donors. In nominal health when sampled, donors likely had unrecorded immune exposures nonetheless.

Sequenced material: PBMCs. V gene TRBV7-6 combines with J gene TRBJ1-5; 7 bases fit TRBD1. The sequence was collected from a woman aged 45 to 65 in good health and CMV-seropositive. The CDR3 DNA is TGTGCCAGCAGCCCTAGGACAGGAGGTCAGCCCCAGCATTTT. Protein product: CASSPRTGGQPQHF.